The 32 T cell receptor beta chains listed next were all sequenced from one sample in a study of CD8+ T cells in alopecia areata. Extracted from the samples, RNA was reverse transcribed into cDNA to serve as the sequencing template. Profiled with immunoSEQ multiplex PCR; TCRdb holds only in-frame clones, not every one. The profile shows some 150,000 clones, 50% to 65% of them singletons. The specimen comprised CD8+ T cells sorted from blood, sampled at week 0. The source is a human donor with alopecia areata.

This clone has a single count. The chain combines TRBV7-6 with TRBJ2-6, with D uncertain. Trimming took off 5 bases at V and 4 bases at J, with 15 bases between the two ends. CDR3 length equals 16 residues. Germline lookup yields CDR1 SGHVS and CDR2 FNYEAQ. Here the CDR3 DNA reads TGTGCCAGCAGCCCAGACCGGATCACCGGGGCCAACGTCCTGACTTTC. It translates to CASSPDRITGANVLTF.

The chain carries TRBV9 and TRBJ1-5, with D hard to call. Germline V gives CDR1 SGDLS, CDR2 YYNGEE. The CDR3 contains 15 residues. Trimming took 0 bases from V and 2 from J, leaving 9 bases between them. In nucleotides, the CDR3 is TGTGCCAGCAGCGTAGGAGGTCTTGGCAATCAGCCCCAGCATTTT. Translating it yields CASSVGGLGNQPQHF.

CDR3 region: CASRSGDSYEQYF. The CDR3, as DNA: TGTGCCAGCAGGAGCGGGGACAGCTACGAGCAGTACTTC. V is TRBV6-5 and J is TRBJ2-7; D assignment may be TRBD1 or TRBD2 (7 bases each). With 6 bases removed from V and 3 bases from J, the gap between germline ends came to 12 bases. The CDR3 totals 13 residues. CDR1 MNHEY and CDR2 SVGAGI come from the germline V gene.

J is TRBJ2-7 and V is TRBV2; D uncertain. The V and J ends lost 6 bases and 5 bases respectively, with 11 bases between them. The V gene's germline CDR1 is SNHLY and CDR2 FYNNEI. The CDR3 runs to 12 residues. The CDR3 region is CASRGPSDEQYF. The CDR3 DNA is TGTGCCAGCAGAGGACCGAGCGACGAGCAGTACTTC.

As to this clone: The same CDR3 is also encoded by other DNA sequences in this sample. This chain joins TRBV7-2 and TRBJ2-7; tentatively, D is TRBD2 (5 bases). The V gene lost 5 bases and the J gene lost 4 bases, with 6 bases spanning the gap. The germline CDR1 and CDR2 sequences are SGHTA and FQGNSA. CDR3 size: 11 residues. CDR3: CASSPGYEQYF. DNA for the CDR3: TGTGCCAGCAGCCCGGGGTACGAGCAGTACTTC.

This clone was recorded once. J is TRBJ2-7 and V is TRBV9; 8 bases map to TRBD2. CDR3 length: 15 amino acids. CDR1 SGDLS and CDR2 YYNGEE come from the germline V gene. V gave up 2 bases and J gave up 0 bases; unmatched junction bases: 4. CDR3: CASSVGGTSSYEQYF. CDR3 nucleotide sequence: TGTGCCAGCAGCGTTGGGGGGACTAGCTCCTACGAGCAGTACTTC.

The chain recombines TRBV5-6 with TRBJ2-3; the D is unclear. Between the trimmed V and J ends, which lost 3 bases and 7 bases, there was a span of 6 bases. There are 11 residues in the CDR3. The V gene's germline CDR1 is SGHDT and CDR2 YYEEEE. The CDR3 nucleotides are TGTGCCAGCAGCTCGAAAAATACGCAGTATTTT. Residues: CASSSKNTQYF.

This clone was counted only a few times. This chain joins TRBV30 and TRBJ1-2, with 9 bases lining up with TRBD1. The CDR3 totals 14 residues. The germline gives CDR1 GTSNPN, CDR2 SVGIG (reference sequence). The J segment lost 8 bases and the V segment lost 3 bases, leaving 10 bases of the junction unmatched. The CDR3 spells CAWSTGTGPEGYTF. The DNA of the CDR3 is TGTGCCTGGAGCACCGGGACAGGGCCGGAGGGCTACACCTTC.

This clone is categorized as medium-sized. Other DNA sequences within the sample encode an identical CDR3. This chain joins TRBV14 and TRBJ1-1; D not resolved. Per the germline V gene, CDR1 is SGHDN and CDR2 is FVKESK. The ends were cut back, 1 base at V and 7 bases at J, with 1 base in the middle. The CDR3 consists of 10 residues. The CDR3 sequence is CASSQGEAFF. The CDR3 bases are TGTGCCAGCAGCCAAGGTGAAGCTTTCTTT.

CDR3 bases: TGTGCCAGCAGCTTAGCCTCCGGGGTATACAATGAGCAGTTCTTC. This translates into CASSLASGVYNEQFF. The chain employs TRBV7-8 and TRBJ2-1, with D perhaps TRBD2 (5 bases). The CDR3 contains 15 residues. CDR1 and CDR2 from the germline V gene are SGHVS and FQNEAQ. V was clipped by 0 bases and J by 4 bases, with 10 bases between them.

This clone was detected a few times. The V and J genes are TRBV6-5 and TRBJ1-5, with D tentatively TRBD1 (6 bases). The germline V gene encodes CDR1 MNHEY and CDR2 SVGAGI. CDR3 size: 14 residues. The V gene lost 6 bases and the J gene lost 6 bases, with 15 bases spanning the gap. This chain's CDR3 is CASSPTGLGQPQHF. The CDR3 DNA is TGTGCCAGCAGCCCTACAGGGCTGGGTCAGCCCCAGCATTTT.

The chain joins TRBV9 to TRBJ2-1; 12 nucleotides match TRBD1. Unmatched junction bases numbered 6, after V lost 6 bases and J lost 8 bases. Germline V gene lookup returns CDR1 SGDLS and CDR2 YYNGEE. This CDR3 contains 14 residues. CDR3 nucleotides: TGTGCCAGCACTTCCGGGACAGGGGGCTATGAGCAGTTCTTC. Its translation: CASTSGTGGYEQFF. The full variable domain, in which reference TRBV9 and TRBJ2-1 provide the parts outside the CDR3, is DSGVTQTPKHLITATGQRVTLRCSPRSGDLSVYWYQQSLDQGLQFLIQYYNGEERAKGNILERFSAQQFPDLHSELNLSSLELGDSALYFCASTSGTGGYEQFFGPGTRLTVL.

This CDR3 reads CASSWAGVETQYF. DNA for the CDR3: TGTGCCAGCAGCTGGGCGGGGGTAGAGACCCAGTACTTC. This sequence joins TRBV7-8 and TRBJ2-5; 7 positions match TRBD2. Trimming at V came to 4 bases and at J to 4 bases, leaving 3 bases not matched to a gene. The germline gives CDR1 SGHVS, CDR2 FQNEAQ. The CDR3 totals 13 residues.

The genes are TRBV5-6 and TRBJ2-6; tentatively, D is TRBD1 or TRBD2 (5 bases each). Per germline, CDR1 SGHDT and CDR2 YYEEEE. The CDR3 contains 17 residues. V was pared by 7 bases and J by 0 bases, with 17 bases between. The DNA of the CDR3 is TGTGCCAGCGTAGGCAGGGACCCTTTCTCTGGGGCCAACGTCCTGACTTTC. Translated: CASVGRDPFSGANVLTF. The full variable domain, in which reference TRBV5-6 and TRBJ2-6 provide the parts outside the CDR3, is DAGVTQSPTHLIKTRGQQVTLRCSPKSGHDTVSWYQQALGQGPQFIFQYYEEEERQRGNFPDRFSGHQFPNYSSELNVNALLLGDSALYLCASVGRDPFSGANVLTFGAGSRLTVL.

The genes are TRBV19 and TRBJ1-2; D gene ambiguous. V was clipped by 1 base and J by 9 bases, with 6 bases between them. CDR1 and CDR2 from the germline V gene are LNHDA and SQIVND (reference sequence). CDR3 length: 11 amino acids. The CDR3 loop reads CASSIGPRYTF. CDR3 sequence (DNA): TGTGCCAGTAGTATAGGGCCTCGCTACACCTTC.

The rearrangement links TRBV6-5 to TRBJ1-5; tentatively, D is TRBD1 (5 bases). Germline CDR1 is MNHEY and CDR2 is SVGAGI. V was pared by 2 bases and J by 6 bases, with 8 bases between. The CDR3 totals 13 residues. As DNA, the CDR3 is TGTGCCAGCAGTTACAGGGGCGGTCAGCCCCAGCATTTT. This encodes CASSYRGGQPQHF.

This clone was seen a handful of times. The V call is TRBV4-3, the J call TRBJ1-2; no reliable D call. V shed 0 bases and J shed 7 bases, with 18 bases lying between them. This CDR3 spans 16 amino acids. The germline V gene has CDR1 LGHNA and CDR2 YSLEER. CDR3 in amino acids: CASSQDRSGGIGGYTF. CDR3 bases: TGCGCCAGCAGCCAAGACAGAAGTGGAGGGATTGGTGGCTACACCTTC.

The V gene is TRBV29-1, the J gene TRBJ2-7; 8 bases are a match to TRBD1. The ends lost 6 bases at V and 3 bases at J; junction bases unmatched: 13. This CDR3 comprises 15 residues. Germline lookup yields CDR1 SQVTM and CDR2 ANQGSEA. CDR3 nucleotides: TGCAGCGTCCTAATCCGGGACAGGCTATTCTACGAGCAGTACTTC. Translation gives CSVLIRDRLFYEQYF.

V and J are TRBV4-3 and TRBJ2-2; the D is unclear. The V gene's germline CDR1 is LGHNA and CDR2 YSLEER. V was pared by 1 base and J by 0 bases, with 9 bases between. This CDR3 spans 16 amino acids. This CDR3 reads CASSQVAEANTGELFF. CDR3 coding DNA: TGCGCCAGCAGCCAAGTCGCGGAAGCGAACACCGGGGAGCTGTTTTTT.

The rearrangement joins TRBV4-3 to TRBJ1-2, with a tentative D call TRBD1 (5 bases). This CDR3 has 16 residues. The germline CDR1 and CDR2 sequences are LGHNA and YSLEER. Between the trimmed V and J ends, which lost 3 bases and 0 bases, there was a span of 14 bases. The CDR3 here is CASSHLGRGTNYGYTF. Written as DNA, the CDR3 is TGCGCCAGCAGCCATCTTGGTAGGGGAACTAACTATGGCTACACCTTC.

This clone was observed a few times. The gene calls are TRBV29-1 and TRBJ1-1, with D perhaps TRBD1 (6 bases). The CDR3 is made up of 11 amino acids. Germline CDR1 reads SQVTM; CDR2 reads ANQGSEA. V dropped 6 bases and J dropped 9 bases, with 14 bases sitting between them. The CDR3 DNA follows: TGCAGCGTGAATACAGGGACCCAAGCTTTCTTT. It is translated as CSVNTGTQAFF.

This chain joins TRBV4-3 and TRBJ2-3; 8 nucleotides line up with TRBD2. The CDR3 is made up of 16 amino acids. V lost 1 base, J lost 1 base, and 4 bases stayed unmatched. In germline, CDR1 is LGHNA, CDR2 YSLEER. CDR3 amino acids: CASSQGRAGGTDTQYF. The CDR3 region has the DNA TGCGCCAGCAGCCAAGGACGAGCGGGGGGCACAGATACGCAGTATTTT.

This chain joins TRBV13 and TRBJ2-1; D might be TRBD1 (5 bases). Germline-derived CDR1 and CDR2 are PRHDT and FYEKMQ (reference sequence). This CDR3 contains 14 residues. V was trimmed by 4 bases and J by 9 bases, leaving 16 bases between them. CDR3 in DNA: TGTGCCAGCAGCTCCGCAGGATGGCAGGGTGAGCAGTTCTTC. It is translated as CASSSAGWQGEQFF.

The sample holds a few counts of this clone. The CDR3 sequence: CSVVLLADTDTQYF. The DNA for the CDR3 is TGCAGCGTTGTTCTACTAGCGGACACAGATACGCAGTATTTT. V gene TRBV29-1 combines with J gene TRBJ2-3; 8 nucleotides match TRBD2. This CDR3 has 14 residues. Germline loops: CDR1 SQVTM, CDR2 ANQGSEA. With 4 bases clipped from V and 2 bases from J, the junction kept 5 bases outside the gene matches.

V usage is TRBV19 and J usage is TRBJ2-1, with 12 bases identical to TRBD2. J was trimmed by 9 bases and V by 7 bases; bases with no gene match: 4. Germline-derived CDR1 and CDR2 are LNHDA and SQIVND (reference sequence). This CDR3 comprises 13 residues. CDR3 coding DNA: TGTGCCAGTATCGGGGGACTAGCGGGTGAGCAGTTCTTC. Translating gives CASIGGLAGEQFF.

The chain joins TRBV30 to TRBJ2-7; D remains ambiguous. There are 12 residues in the CDR3. The V gene's germline CDR1 is GTSNPN and CDR2 SVGIG (reference sequence). Trimming took off 3 bases at V and 3 bases at J, with 9 bases between the two ends. The CDR3 is CAWSPSDYEQYF. The CDR3 bases are TGTGCCTGGAGCCCCAGCGACTACGAGCAGTACTTC.

This clone was seen a handful of times. The rearrangement links TRBV12-5 to TRBJ2-7, with TRBD1 identical over 7 bases. Germline CDR1 is LGHNT and CDR2 is FRNRAP. V gave up 6 bases and J gave up 5 bases; unmatched junction bases: 7. This CDR3 has 13 amino acids. CDR3 in DNA: TGTGCTAGTGGCTTCACAGGGGATCACGAGCAGTACTTC. Protein: CASGFTGDHEQYF.

With respect to this clone: The junction departs from germline at one end; a sequencing error may be responsible. The chain joins TRBV11-2 to TRBJ2-2, with 9 positions matching TRBD1. This CDR3 is 15 amino acids long. Germline V gene sequence: CDR1 SGHAT, CDR2 FQNNGV. CDR3 in DNA: TGTGCCAGCAGCCCGGGACAGGGCAACACCGGGGAGCCGTTTTTT. It specifies CASSPGQGNTGEPFF.

The rearrangement uses TRBV29-1 and TRBJ1-2, with D possibly TRBD1 on 5 matching bases. The CDR3 length is 12 residues. The V and J ends lost 0 bases and 6 bases respectively, with 8 bases between them. Germline CDR1 reads SQVTM; CDR2 reads ANQGSEA. CDR3 loop: CSVEEPGNGYTF. The CDR3 nucleotides are TGCAGCGTTGAAGAGCCAGGGAATGGCTACACCTTC.

V usage is TRBV4-3 and J usage is TRBJ1-2, with D hard to call. CDR1 is LGHNA, CDR2 YSLEER, per germline. V shed 0 bases and J shed 4 bases, with 12 bases lying between them. CDR3 size: 15 residues. The CDR3 DNA reads TGCGCCAGCAGCCAAGATTCGCAAGGCGGCTATGGCTACACCTTC. It is translated as CASSQDSQGGYGYTF.

V gene TRBV29-1 combines with J gene TRBJ1-1, with D possibly being TRBD1 (6 bases). The CDR3 totals 12 residues. Germline CDR1 reads SQVTM; CDR2 reads ANQGSEA. Trimming took 7 bases from V and 5 from J, leaving 14 bases between them. CDR3 nucleotides: TGCAGCGCCCGAGGGGGTAGTACTGAAGCTTTCTTT. Translating gives CSARGGSTEAFF.

The rearrangement joins TRBV30 to TRBJ1-1; a possible D gene is TRBD1 (6 bases). Germline values: CDR1 GTSNPN, CDR2 SVGIG (reference sequence). This CDR3 is 13 amino acids long. Trimming removed 5 bases at V and 5 bases at J, with 15 bases between. The CDR3 DNA follows: TGTGCCTGGCATCCAAATCAGGGGACTGAAGCTTTCTTT. This sequence encodes CAWHPNQGTEAFF.